One and the same sample provided the 26 T cell receptor beta chains below, sequenced in a study of technical replicates of blood from a handful of donors. Libraries were prepared by immunoSEQ multiplex PCR; TCRdb keeps only in-frame clonotypes and omits some of them. Counted here are approximately 97,000 clones, about 95% occurring once; the ten biggest clones make up 0.3% to 0.35%. Source material: T cells isolated from PBMCs. The receptors here all came from a human donor in good health.

The J gene is TRBJ1-1, the V gene TRBV9; perhaps TRBD1 as D (5 bases). V lost 2 bases and J lost 0, with 11 bases in between. Germline V gives CDR1 SGDLS, CDR2 YYNGEE. The CDR3 has 15 residues. This chain's CDR3 is CASSVDTYMNTEAFF. CDR3 DNA sequence: TGTGCCAGCAGCGTGGACACTTACATGAACACTGAAGCTTTCTTT.

The gene calls are TRBV19 and TRBJ2-1; TRBD2 matches 7 bases. The V segment lost 0 bases and the J segment 5 bases; nucleotides outside the gene matches: 16. Per the germline V gene, CDR1 is LNHDA and CDR2 is SQIVND (reference sequence). The CDR3 loop spans 19 amino acids. Here the CDR3 reads CASSIDPRGRARGDNEQFF. DNA of the CDR3: TGTGCCAGTAGTATAGATCCACGGGGGAGGGCCCGCGGGGACAATGAGCAGTTCTTC.

V and J are TRBV25-1 and TRBJ1-5; the D is unclear. The germline CDR1 and CDR2 sequences are MGHDK and SYGVNS. Trimming removed 1 base at V and 10 bases at J, with 8 bases between. This CDR3 has 12 amino acids. CDR3 in amino acids: CASSEFGAPQHF. CDR3 in DNA: TGTGCCAGCAGTGAATTTGGAGCTCCCCAGCATTTT.

V and J are TRBV29-1 and TRBJ2-3, with D possibly being TRBD1 (5 bases). The CDR3 totals 15 residues. Trimming took off 2 bases at V and 2 bases at J, with 14 bases between the two ends. The germline CDR1 and CDR2 sequences are SQVTM and ANQGSEA. The CDR3 reads CSVEWGLVHTDTQYF. The CDR3 nucleotides read TGCAGCGTTGAATGGGGCCTTGTCCACACAGATACGCAGTATTTT.

The rearrangement joins TRBV12-5 to TRBJ2-1; 8 bases align to TRBD2. Germline trimming cut 6 bases from V and 4 bases from J; bases unmatched to any gene: 5. Germline V lookup: CDR1 LGHNT, CDR2 FRNRAP. This CDR3 spans 14 amino acids. The CDR3: CASGAGGDYNEQFF. The CDR3 region has the DNA TGTGCTAGTGGGGCGGGAGGAGATTACAATGAGCAGTTCTTC.

This clone was observed a handful of times. V gene TRBV12-5 combines with J gene TRBJ1-1, with D perhaps matching TRBD1 (5 bases). The germline V and J ends were trimmed by 4 bases and 1 base, with 7 bases remaining between them. From germline, CDR1 is LGHNT and CDR2 FRNRAP. The CDR3 spans 13 residues. CDR3 sequence (DNA): TGTGCTAGTGGTTACAGGAAGAACACTGAAGCTTTCTTT. As protein: CASGYRKNTEAFF. The full variable domain, rest sourced from reference TRBV12-5 and TRBJ1-1, is DARVTQTPRHKVTEMGQEVTMRCQPILGHNTVFWYRQTMMQGLELLAYFRNRAPLDDSGMPKDRFSAEMPDATLATLKIQPSEPRDSAVYFCASGYRKNTEAFFGQGTRLTVV.

The chain joins TRBV27 to TRBJ2-2; 8 bases agree with TRBD1. The V gene's germline CDR1 is MNHEY and CDR2 SMNVEV (reference sequence). J gave up 3 bases and V 7 bases, and 4 bases lay outside the gene matches. The length of the CDR3 is 14 residues. CDR3 in amino acids: CASTTGADTGELFF. The CDR3 nucleotides are TGTGCCAGCACGACAGGGGCGGACACCGGGGAGCTGTTTTTT.

V usage is TRBV27 and J usage is TRBJ2-5; D is perhaps TRBD2 (6 bases). V shed 7 bases and J shed 5 bases, with 14 bases lying between them. CDR1 is MNHEY and CDR2 is SMNVEV in the germline V gene (reference sequence). The CDR3 has 13 residues. CDR3 nucleotides: TGTGCCAGCAATCCGGGAGCCGGGGAGACCCAGTACTTC. As protein: CASNPGAGETQYF.

V and J are TRBV2 and TRBJ2-5; tentative D call: TRBD2 (6 bases). Between the trimmed V and J ends, which lost 3 bases and 3 bases, there was a span of 14 bases. CDR3 length equals 15 residues. Germline V lookup: CDR1 SNHLY, CDR2 FYNNEI. The CDR3 nucleotides read TGTGCCAGCAGTGATGCGGACTATCGTAAAGAGACCCAGTACTTC. Translated: CASSDADYRKETQYF.

The V and J genes are TRBV19 and TRBJ2-1; no reliable D call. CDR3 size: 11 residues. Germline V gene sequence: CDR1 LNHDA, CDR2 SQIVND (reference sequence). V dropped 7 bases and J dropped 15 bases, with 16 bases sitting between them. The CDR3 loop is CASILLDASFF. CDR3 sequence (DNA): TGTGCCAGTATCCTGCTAGACGCCTCGTTCTTC.

The chain employs TRBV27 and TRBJ2-7; weak D call: TRBD2 (6 bases). CDR1 and CDR2 from the germline V gene are MNHEY and SMNVEV (reference sequence). This CDR3 has 14 residues. Between the trimmed V and J ends, which lost 2 bases and 2 bases, there was a span of 10 bases. This CDR3 reads CASSLGGVTYEQYF. In DNA form, the CDR3 reads TGTGCCAGCAGTTTAGGCGGGGTTACCTACGAGCAGTACTTC.

The V gene is TRBV7-9, the J gene TRBJ1-2; 7 bases are a match to TRBD1. The J segment lost 8 bases and the V segment lost 2 bases, leaving 8 bases of the junction unmatched. Germline CDR1 SEHNR, CDR2 FQNEAQ (reference sequence). CDR3 length: 14 residues. This chain's CDR3 is CASSLPEGAIGYTF. The DNA of the CDR3 is TGTGCCAGCAGCTTACCGGAGGGGGCAATCGGCTACACCTTC.

The chain recombines TRBV4-1 with TRBJ2-5; D call uncertain. V gave up 2 bases and J gave up 5 bases, with 9 bases separating them. The CDR3 totals 13 residues. From germline, CDR1 is MGHRA and CDR2 YSYEKL. CDR3 in amino acids: CASSQQLVETQYF. The DNA for the CDR3 is TGCGCCAGCAGCCAACAGCTAGTGGAGACCCAGTACTTC.

The genes are TRBV7-9 and TRBJ2-5; 9 positions agree with TRBD1. The CDR3 covers 17 residues. The germline V gene has CDR1 SEHNR and CDR2 FQNEAQ (reference sequence). V gave up 1 base and J gave up 5 bases; unmatched junction bases: 11. CDR3: CASSLGLRDRASETQYF. CDR3 DNA: TGTGCCAGCAGCTTAGGCCTCCGGGACAGGGCCTCGGAGACCCAGTACTTC.

The CDR3 DNA is TGTGCCAGCAGTTGGGGAGGAGGGAGTGAGCAGTTCTTC. It encodes CASSWGGGSEQFF. The V and J genes are TRBV27 and TRBJ2-1; perhaps TRBD2 as D (6 bases). Germline V gene lookup returns CDR1 MNHEY and CDR2 SMNVEV (reference sequence). The CDR3 covers 13 residues. Trimming left V 4 bases short and J 9 bases short, with 13 bases between.

This clone was detected only once. The chain joins TRBV4-2 to TRBJ1-1; D gene uncertain. The CDR3 consists of 15 residues. In germline, CDR1 is LGHNA, CDR2 YNFKEQ. Trimming stripped 2 bases from V and 4 bases from J, with 14 bases between. CDR3 DNA sequence: TGTGCCAGCAGCCAAAAGGTACAGCTAACCACTGAAGCTTTCTTT. This sequence encodes CASSQKVQLTTEAFF.

V is TRBV12-5 and J is TRBJ1-1; tentatively, D is TRBD1 (6 bases). Deletions cut 3 bases from V and 3 bases from J, with 20 bases between. Germline V gene lookup returns CDR1 LGHNT and CDR2 FRNRAP. The CDR3 is 17 residues long. CDR3 loop: CASGFSKTRTEDTEAFF. The CDR3 DNA sequence: TGTGCTAGTGGTTTCTCCAAGACCAGGACAGAGGACACTGAAGCTTTCTTT.

V and J are TRBV15 and TRBJ2-7, with TRBD2 matching 11 bases. With 1 base clipped from V and 7 bases from J, the junction kept 6 bases outside the gene matches. Per the germline V gene, CDR1 is LNHNV and CDR2 is YYDKDF (reference sequence). This CDR3 comprises 15 residues. As DNA, the CDR3 is TGTGCCACCAGCAGAGGGCTAGCGGGAGGTCAAGAGCAGTACTTC. This translates into CATSRGLAGGQEQYF.

The J gene is TRBJ2-7, the V gene TRBV6-6; tentatively, D is TRBD2 (5 bases). The CDR3 has 14 residues. V gave up 0 bases and J gave up 3 bases, with 9 bases separating them. Germline CDR1 MNHNY, CDR2 SVGAGI (reference sequence). The CDR3 reads CASSYSMEDYEQYF. DNA for the CDR3: TGTGCCAGCAGTTACTCTATGGAGGACTACGAGCAGTACTTC.

The chain employs TRBV6-6 and TRBJ2-7, with D hard to call. Deletions cut 7 bases from V and 0 bases from J, with 10 bases between. The germline V gene has CDR1 MNHNY and CDR2 SVGAGI (reference sequence). CDR3 size: 13 residues. The CDR3 DNA follows: TGTGCCAGCAAAAACCGAGCCTCCTACGAGCAGTACTTC. Translation: CASKNRASYEQYF.

The chain couples TRBV10-3 to TRBJ2-1, with a weak D call TRBD2 (6 bases). In germline, CDR1 is ENHRY, CDR2 SYGVKD. The ends were cut back, 8 bases at V and 6 bases at J, with 17 bases in the middle. The CDR3 sequence is 14 residues long. The CDR3 sequence: CAIGGPERVNEQFF. CDR3 nucleotide sequence: TGTGCCATCGGTGGGCCGGAGCGGGTCAATGAGCAGTTCTTC.

J is TRBJ2-3 and V is TRBV6-5; D perhaps matches TRBD2 (7 bases). V lost 5 bases, J lost 6 bases, and 12 bases lay in between. CDR1 and CDR2 (germline): MNHEY, SVGAGI. The length of the CDR3 is 13 residues. The CDR3 DNA sequence: TGTGCCAGCAGTCCCGCGGGGGCGGATACGCAGTATTTT. This codes for CASSPAGADTQYF.

CDR3 nucleotides: TGTGCCATCAGTGCCCGGGATCTTACTATTAGCACAGATACGCAGTATTTT. Protein: CAISARDLTISTDTQYF. The chain couples TRBV10-3 to TRBJ2-3, with D possibly matching TRBD2 (5 bases). Trimming took off 4 bases at V and 0 bases at J, with 17 bases between the two ends. Germline V gene lookup returns CDR1 ENHRY and CDR2 SYGVKD. CDR3 length: 17 residues.

The rearrangement links TRBV7-8 to TRBJ2-7; no firm D call. Germline V gene sequence: CDR1 SGHVS, CDR2 FQNEAQ. CDR3 size: 14 residues. The V end was cut by 5 bases, the J end by 0 bases, with 11 bases between. The CDR3 is CASSPLQYSYEQYF. DNA for the CDR3: TGTGCCAGCAGCCCGTTACAGTACTCCTACGAGCAGTACTTC. Combining the CDR3 with reference TRBV7-8 and TRBJ2-7 gives the whole variable domain GAGVSQSPRYKVAKRGQDVALRCDPISGHVSLFWYQQALGQGPEFLTYFQNEAQLDKSGLPSDRFFAERPEGSVSTLKIQRTQQEDSAVYLCASSPLQYSYEQYFGPGTRLTVT.

V and J are TRBV11-3 and TRBJ2-5, with 8 nucleotides matching TRBD2. Germline-derived CDR1 and CDR2 are SGHNT and YENEEA. CDR3 size: 14 residues. J lost 2 bases, V lost 4 bases, and 3 bases had no gene match. The CDR3 reads CASSSRGGQETQYF. The DNA of the CDR3 is TGTGCCAGCAGCTCCCGGGGGGGACAAGAGACCCAGTACTTC.

The rearrangement uses TRBV28 and TRBJ1-5, with TRBD1 as a possible D gene (5 bases). The CDR3 runs 18 residues. With 5 bases removed from V and 0 bases from J, the gap between germline ends came to 20 bases. CDR1 is MDHEN and CDR2 is SYDVKM in the germline V gene. This CDR3 reads CASSPGVGAISSNQPQHF. The CDR3 nucleotides are TGTGCCAGCAGTCCCGGAGTAGGGGCGATAAGTAGCAATCAGCCCCAGCATTTT.